Shown below are 19 T cell receptor beta chains from a single sample sequenced in a study of cytomegalovirus exposure and HLA in healthy donors. The primer mix had 60 Vbeta and 13 Jbeta primers. Assay used: immunoSEQ multiplex PCR; TCRdb lists only in-frame clones, some missing. The sample lists about 150,000 clones; around 79% were seen once. The sample was PBMCs. These receptors originate from a man aged 45 to 65 in good health and CMV-seropositive.

The chain links TRBV27 to TRBJ2-1; 10 nucleotides align to TRBD2. Germline CDR1 and CDR2: MNHEY and SMNVEV (reference sequence). There are 15 residues in the CDR3. V lost 3 bases to trimming and J lost 3 bases; unmatched junction nucleotides: 2. The CDR3 loop reads CASSFLAGVYNEQFF. Here the CDR3 DNA reads TGTGCCAGCAGTTTCCTAGCGGGGGTCTACAATGAGCAGTTCTTC.

V usage is TRBV5-4 and J usage is TRBJ1-2, with 7 bases aligning to TRBD1. V shed 2 bases and J 4 bases; nucleotides not matched to a gene: 2. The CDR3 is made up of 13 amino acids. The germline V gene encodes CDR1 SGHNT and CDR2 YYREEE (reference sequence). As DNA, the CDR3 is TGTGCCAGCAGCTTACAGGGGATCTATGGCTACACCTTC. This gives the protein CASSLQGIYGYTF.

The V and J genes are TRBV28 and TRBJ2-7; TRBD2 matches at 7 bases. The V gene's germline CDR1 is MDHEN and CDR2 SYDVKM. This CDR3 has 13 residues. J was trimmed by 1 base and V by 7 bases; bases with no gene match: 4. In DNA form, the CDR3 reads TGTGCCAGCAAGCGCGGGAGATCCTACGAGCAGTACTTC. Translation gives CASKRGRSYEQYF.

This sequence joins TRBV6-6 and TRBJ1-5; TRBD1 is a possible D gene (5 bases). This CDR3 comprises 14 residues. In germline, CDR1 is MNHNY, CDR2 SVGAGI (reference sequence). Trimming shortened V by 5 bases and J by 2 bases, and 10 bases separated the two germline ends. CDR3 sequence (DNA): TGTGCCAGCAGTGCTCCGGGGGGCAATCAGCCCCAGCATTTT. It encodes CASSAPGGNQPQHF.

The chain has TRBV11-3 and TRBJ2-1; 10 bases map to TRBD2. The germline gives CDR1 SGHNT, CDR2 YENEEA. Trimming at V came to 5 bases and at J to 10 bases, leaving 11 bases not matched to a gene. The CDR3 has 15 amino acids. CDR3 nucleotide sequence: TGTGCCAGCAGCCCGGGACTAGCGACAGAAGGAGAGCAGTTCTTC. This gives the protein CASSPGLATEGEQFF.

V is TRBV5-1 and J is TRBJ2-5; 11 positions agree with TRBD1. CDR1 and CDR2 from the germline V gene are SGHRS and YFSETQ. The CDR3 runs to 15 residues. Trimming at V came to 1 base and at J to 6 bases, leaving 5 bases not matched to a gene. In nucleotides, the CDR3 is TGCGCCAGCAGCTTGAGGACAGGGGGCGTACAGACCCAGTACTTC. This translates into CASSLRTGGVQTQYF.

The rearrangement joins TRBV7-9 to TRBJ1-1, with TRBD1 matching 7 bases. With V trimmed by 5 bases and J by 1 base, 7 bases remained unmatched. CDR3 size: 15 residues. CDR1 SEHNR and CDR2 FQNEAQ come from the germline V gene (reference sequence). The DNA of the CDR3 is TGTGCCAGCAGCCCCAGGGGGGTGTCGAACACTGAAGCTTTCTTT. Translating it yields CASSPRGVSNTEAFF.

The chain combines TRBV10-1 with TRBJ1-1; D is unclear. The CDR3 consists of 13 residues. Trimming cost V 2 bases and J 11 bases, with 15 bases left between them. The germline CDR1 and CDR2 sequences are WNHNN and SYGVQD (reference sequence). Here the CDR3 DNA reads TGCGCCAGCAGTGAGATACTTTCGGGAGTGGCTTTCTTT. Translated, it gives CASSEILSGVAFF.

The CDR3 nucleotides read TGTGCCAGCAGCCCTACGGGGGCGGGAGGGCCATCCTACAATGAGCAGTTCTTC. It encodes CASSPTGAGGPSYNEQFF. This chain links TRBV5-4 with TRBJ2-1; TRBD2 aligns across 9 bases. With 4 bases clipped from V and 1 base from J, the junction kept 12 bases outside the gene matches. CDR3 length: 18 amino acids. CDR1 is SGHNT and CDR2 is YYREEE in the germline V gene (reference sequence).

This chain uses TRBV6-5 with TRBJ2-7; 7 bases line up with TRBD1. The CDR3 extends over 14 amino acids. Germline CDR1 is MNHEY and CDR2 is SVGAGI. J was trimmed by 3 bases and V by 4 bases; bases with no gene match: 6. The CDR3 sequence is CASSSRGQSYEQYF. DNA for the CDR3: TGTGCCAGCAGTTCCCGGGGACAGAGCTACGAGCAGTACTTC.

The V gene is TRBV4-1, the J gene TRBJ2-2; 8 bases line up with TRBD1. Germline values: CDR1 MGHRA, CDR2 YSYEKL. J was trimmed by 1 base and V by 0 bases; bases with no gene match: 4. The CDR3 loop spans 17 amino acids. This CDR3 is CASSQDRGTGNTGELFF. CDR3 nucleotide sequence: TGCGCCAGCAGCCAAGACCGCGGGACAGGGAACACCGGGGAGCTGTTTTTT.

CDR3 bases: TGTGCCAGCAGCCTGGACAGGGGGAAGACCCAGTACTTC. Its protein is CASSLDRGKTQYF. This rearrangement joins TRBV7-8 to TRBJ2-5; TRBD1 matches at 10 bases. The CDR3 totals 13 residues. CDR1 is SGHVS and CDR2 is FQNEAQ in the germline V gene. With 5 bases clipped from V and 6 bases from J, the junction kept 3 bases outside the gene matches.

This chain uses TRBV6-5 with TRBJ1-2; D is undetermined. Trimming took off 0 bases at V and 4 bases at J, with 9 bases between the two ends. The germline gives CDR1 MNHEY, CDR2 SVGAGI. The CDR3 length is 14 residues. The CDR3 nucleotides read TGTGCCAGCAGTTACTCGAGGGCTACCTATGGCTACACCTTC. Protein: CASSYSRATYGYTF.

This clone appeared a single time. The chain employs TRBV21-1 and TRBJ2-1; whether TRBD2, the table's D call, matches the DNA was not checked. TRBV21-1 is a known pseudogene. There are 18 residues in the CDR3. The CDR3 loop is CASSKLAGGPLPYNEQFF. CDR3 bases: TGTGCCAGCAGCAAACTAGCGGGAGGGCCGCTGCCCTACAATGAGCAGTTCTTC.

The chain has TRBV5-1 and TRBJ2-5; D may be TRBD2 (5 bases). The germline V and J ends were trimmed by 4 bases and 1 base, with 11 bases remaining between them. The CDR3 is 14 residues long. Germline lookup yields CDR1 SGHRS and CDR2 YFSETQ. CDR3 in DNA: TGCGCCAGCAGCAACCTGGACTCCCAAGAGACCCAGTACTTC. Translated: CASSNLDSQETQYF. Using reference TRBV5-1 and TRBJ2-5 for the parts outside the CDR3, the full variable domain is KAGVTQTPRYLIKTRGQQVTLSCSPISGHRSVSWYQQTPGQGLQFLFEYFSETQRNKGNFPGRFSGRQFSNSRSEMNVSTLELGDSALYLCASSNLDSQETQYFGPGTRLLVL.

The chain combines TRBV10-3 with TRBJ1-1; no firm D call. CDR3 length: 12 residues. The V gene lost 4 bases and the J gene lost 10 bases, with 13 bases spanning the gap. The germline gives CDR1 ENHRY, CDR2 SYGVKD. CDR3 loop: CAISGNAEVAFF. DNA for the CDR3: TGTGCCATCAGTGGGAACGCGGAGGTAGCTTTCTTT.

The CDR3 loop reads CASSQGAFDYEQYF. CDR3 coding DNA: TGTGCCAGCAGCCAAGGGGCCTTCGACTACGAGCAGTACTTC. The chain uses TRBV4-2 and TRBJ2-7, with D unclear. The V gene's germline CDR1 is LGHNA and CDR2 YNFKEQ. V lost 1 base and J 3 bases, leaving 10 bases between the germline ends. The CDR3 is 14 residues long.

This clone was recorded once. J is TRBJ2-5 and V is TRBV27; the match to TRBD1 covers 7 bases. The V segment lost 6 bases and the J segment 1 base; nucleotides outside the gene matches: 8. Germline V lookup: CDR1 MNHEY, CDR2 SMNVEV (reference sequence). This CDR3 contains 15 residues. CDR3 sequence: CASRTWTGSQETQYF. As DNA, the CDR3 is TGTGCCAGCAGGACCTGGACAGGCTCCCAAGAGACCCAGTACTTC.

J is TRBJ1-1 and V is TRBV2; D unclear. Germline-derived CDR1 and CDR2 are SNHLY and FYNNEI. The CDR3 length is 14 residues. The V gene lost 6 bases and the J gene lost 4 bases, with 15 bases spanning the gap. CDR3 bases: TGTGCCAGCAGCCCACCGTCTGGGAGCACTGAAGCTTTCTTT. Translated: CASSPPSGSTEAFF.